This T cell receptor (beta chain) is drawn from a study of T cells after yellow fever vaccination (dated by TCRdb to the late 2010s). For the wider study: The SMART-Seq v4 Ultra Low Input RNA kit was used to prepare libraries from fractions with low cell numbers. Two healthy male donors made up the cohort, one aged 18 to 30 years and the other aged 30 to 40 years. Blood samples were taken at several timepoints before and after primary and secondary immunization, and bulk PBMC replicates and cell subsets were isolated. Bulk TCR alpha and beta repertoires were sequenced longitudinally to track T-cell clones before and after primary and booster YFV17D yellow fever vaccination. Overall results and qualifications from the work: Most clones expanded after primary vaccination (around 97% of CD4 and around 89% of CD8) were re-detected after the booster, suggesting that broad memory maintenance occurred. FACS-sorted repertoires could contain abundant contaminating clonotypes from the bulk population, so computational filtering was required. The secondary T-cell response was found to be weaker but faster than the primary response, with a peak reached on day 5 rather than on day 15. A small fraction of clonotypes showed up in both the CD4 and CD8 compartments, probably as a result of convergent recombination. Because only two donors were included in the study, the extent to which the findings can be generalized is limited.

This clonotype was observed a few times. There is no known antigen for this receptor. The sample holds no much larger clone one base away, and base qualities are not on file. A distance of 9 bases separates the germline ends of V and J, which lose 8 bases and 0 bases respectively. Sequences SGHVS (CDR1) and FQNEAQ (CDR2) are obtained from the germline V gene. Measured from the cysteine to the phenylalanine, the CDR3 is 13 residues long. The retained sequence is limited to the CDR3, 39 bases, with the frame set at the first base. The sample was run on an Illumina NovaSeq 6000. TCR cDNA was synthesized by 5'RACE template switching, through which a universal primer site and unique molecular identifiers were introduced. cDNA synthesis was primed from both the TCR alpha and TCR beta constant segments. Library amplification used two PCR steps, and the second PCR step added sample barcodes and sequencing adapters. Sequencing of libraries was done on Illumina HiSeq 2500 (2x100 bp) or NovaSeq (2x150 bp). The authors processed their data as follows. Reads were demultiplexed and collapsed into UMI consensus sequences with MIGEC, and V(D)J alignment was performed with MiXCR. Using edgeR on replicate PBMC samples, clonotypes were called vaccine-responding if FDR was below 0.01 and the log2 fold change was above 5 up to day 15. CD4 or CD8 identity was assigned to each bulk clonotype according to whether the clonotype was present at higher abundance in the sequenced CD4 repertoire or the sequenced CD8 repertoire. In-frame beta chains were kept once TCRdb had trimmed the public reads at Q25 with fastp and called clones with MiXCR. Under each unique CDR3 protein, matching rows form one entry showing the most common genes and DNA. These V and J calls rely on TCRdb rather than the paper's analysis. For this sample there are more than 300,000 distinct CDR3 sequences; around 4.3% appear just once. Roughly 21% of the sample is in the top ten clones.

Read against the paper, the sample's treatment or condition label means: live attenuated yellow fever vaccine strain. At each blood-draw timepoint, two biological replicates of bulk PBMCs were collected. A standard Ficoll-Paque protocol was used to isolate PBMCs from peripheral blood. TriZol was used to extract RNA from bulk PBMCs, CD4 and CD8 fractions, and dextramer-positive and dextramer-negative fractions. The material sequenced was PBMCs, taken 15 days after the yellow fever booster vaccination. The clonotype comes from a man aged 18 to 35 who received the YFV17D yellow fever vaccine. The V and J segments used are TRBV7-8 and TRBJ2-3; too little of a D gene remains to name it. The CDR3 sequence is CASRLYSTDTQYF. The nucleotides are TGTGCCAGCCGTCTGTACAGCACAGATACGCAGTATTTT.